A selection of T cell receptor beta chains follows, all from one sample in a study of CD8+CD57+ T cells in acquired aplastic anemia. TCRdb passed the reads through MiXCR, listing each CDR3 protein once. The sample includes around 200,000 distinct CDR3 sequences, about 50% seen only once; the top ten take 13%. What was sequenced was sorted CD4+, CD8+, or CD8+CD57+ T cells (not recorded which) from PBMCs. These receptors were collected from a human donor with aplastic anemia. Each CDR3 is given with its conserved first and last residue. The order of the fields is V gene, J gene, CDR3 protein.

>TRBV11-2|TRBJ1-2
CASSLDRGRSNYGYTF
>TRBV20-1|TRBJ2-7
CSVLGQGAYEQYF
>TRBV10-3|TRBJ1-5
CAISESWDQPQHF
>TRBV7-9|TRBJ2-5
CASSSGGQTQYF
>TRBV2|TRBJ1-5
CASSRGFSNQPQHF
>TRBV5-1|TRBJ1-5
CASSSGQGGGPQHF
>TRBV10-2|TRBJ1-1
CASSESQVNTEAFF
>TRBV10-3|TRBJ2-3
CATRTSADTRYF
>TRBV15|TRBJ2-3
CATSSLLTGTDTQYF
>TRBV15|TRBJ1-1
CATSKEGTGSRAFF
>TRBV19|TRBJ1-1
CASSISPNTEAFF
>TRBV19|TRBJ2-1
CASRGEREGLNEQFF
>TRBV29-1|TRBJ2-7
CSASGLSSYEQYF
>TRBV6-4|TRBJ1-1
CASSDGRRMNTEAFF
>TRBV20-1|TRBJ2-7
CSAREGGGTGNNEQYF
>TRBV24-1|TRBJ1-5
CATWGGDSNQPQHF
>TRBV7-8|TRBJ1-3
CASSPRTGSSGNTIYF
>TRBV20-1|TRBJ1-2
CSARGGGVLDYGYTF
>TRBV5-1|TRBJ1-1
CASSSTWTGNAEAFF
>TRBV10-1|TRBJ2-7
CASRYKTGDEQYF
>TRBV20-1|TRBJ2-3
CSAGQPSTDTQYF
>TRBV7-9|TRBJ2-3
CASSPWEQASDTQYF
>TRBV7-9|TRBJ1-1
CASSLAVSGLTEAFF